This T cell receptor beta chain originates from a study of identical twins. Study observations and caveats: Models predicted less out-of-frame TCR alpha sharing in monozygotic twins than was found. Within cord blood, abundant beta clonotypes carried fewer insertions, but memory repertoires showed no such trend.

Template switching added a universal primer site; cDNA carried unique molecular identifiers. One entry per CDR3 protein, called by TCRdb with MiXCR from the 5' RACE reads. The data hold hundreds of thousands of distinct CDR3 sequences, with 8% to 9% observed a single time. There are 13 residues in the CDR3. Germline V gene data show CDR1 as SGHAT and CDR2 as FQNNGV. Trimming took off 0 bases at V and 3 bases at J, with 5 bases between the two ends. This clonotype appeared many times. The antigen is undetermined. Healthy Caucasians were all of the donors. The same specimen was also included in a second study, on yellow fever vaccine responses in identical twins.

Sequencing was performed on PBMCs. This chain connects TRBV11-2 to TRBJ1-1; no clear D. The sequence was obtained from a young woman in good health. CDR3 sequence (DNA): TGTGCCAGCAGCTTAGACGATGACACTGAAGCTTTCTTT. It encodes CASSLDDDTEAFF. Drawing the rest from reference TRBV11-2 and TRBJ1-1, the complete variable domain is EAGVAQSPRYKIIEKRQSVAFWCNPISGHATLYWYQQILGQGPKLLIQFQNNGVVDDSQLPKDRFSAERLKGVDSTLKIQPAKLEDSAVYLCASSLDDDTEAFFGQGTRLTVV.